Listed below are T cell receptor beta chains from one sample, sequenced in a study of T cell repertoires in ileal Crohn's disease. Sequenced by immunoSEQ multiplex PCR; TCRdb stores in-frame clones only, minus some. The top ten hold 5.1% of the sample, which has around 3,100 clones, about 84% seen once. The sample comprised ileal tissue. The receptors were sampled from an adult with Crohn's disease. CDR3s include the opening cysteine and the closing phenylalanine or tryptophan. D genes are given only for firm matches. Clone size is stated in some rows and not others, as once, few, many or a class when expanded.

- | TRBJ2-1 | - | TRBV11-2 | TGTGCCAGCAGCTCCACGGCACGGAGTTCCTCTTACAATGAGCAGTTCTTC | CASSSTARSSSYNEQFF
- | TRBJ1-2 | - | TRBV11-3 | TGTGCCAGCAGCCTTGCGGGGGGATCTGGCTACACCTTC | CASSLAGGSGYTF
few | TRBJ2-1 | TRBD2 | TRBV6-1 | TGTGCCAGCAGTGAACCGGGCGGGAGGGCCGGTCACAATGAGCAGTTCTTC | CASSEPGGRAGHNEQFF
- | TRBJ1-5 | TRBD1 | TRBV27 | TGTGCCAGCAGTTCCGGGACAGGGGGCGGTTGGGTTCAGCCCCAGCATTTT | CASSSGTGGGWVQPQHF
- | TRBJ1-4 | TRBD1 | TRBV2 | TGTGCCAGCAGGGACAGGGGGCCCGAAAAACTGTTTTTT | CASRDRGPEKLFF
- | TRBJ2-1 | - | TRBV1 | TGCACCAGCAGCCAAGTATTAGCGGGGGGGCAGTTCAATGAGCAGTTCTTC | CTSSQVLAGGQFNEQFF
few | TRBJ2-5 | - | TRBV6-6 | TGTGCCAGCAGTTACGGGCTAGCCGAGACCCAGTACTTC | CASSYGLAETQYF
- | TRBJ1-4 | TRBD1 | TRBV5-1 | TGCGCCAGCAGCTTGCGAAATCCGGGACAGGGGGATGAAAAACTGTTTTTT | CASSLRNPGQGDEKLFF
- | TRBJ2-1 | TRBD2 | TRBV4-1 | TGCGCCAGCAGCCAAGCTGGGGGACTAGCGGATAACAATGAGCAGTTCTTC | CASSQAGGLADNNEQFF
- | TRBJ1-2 | - | TRBV6-1 | TGTGCCAGCAGACAGGCGATATATGGCTACACCTTC | CASRQAIYGYTF
few | TRBJ2-1 | TRBD2 | TRBV5-1 | TGCGCCAGCGGGGGGGGTACCTACAATGAGCAGTTCTTC | CASGGGTYNEQFF
- | TRBJ2-3 | TRBD2 | TRBV6-6 | TGTGCCAGCAGTGACGGGACTAGCGGCACTCCTACGCAGTATTTT | CASSDGTSGTPTQYF
- | TRBJ2-3 | - | TRBV10-3 | TGTGCCATCAGTGATACAGTTCAGTCCACAGATACGCAGTATTTT | CAISDTVQSTDTQYF